Each of the 29 T cell receptor beta chains below was sequenced from the same sample in a study of T cell responses to AZD1222 COVID-19 vaccine (dated by TCRdb to the early 2020s). Per the publication, the time point label means: about 28 days (+/-7) after the second vaccine dose. The library was obtained by the immunoSEQ multiplex PCR assay. TCRdb took this table from immuneACCESS and kept in-frame rearrangements with V and J called. Such tables lack part of the clones; where checked against another copy, unresolved V genes explain under half of the gap, and the rest is unexplained. The table for this sample lists approximately 130,000 clones; approximately 85% of them were counted only once. Of the sample, roughly 5.2% falls within the top ten clones. The sample here was peripheral blood, taken 28 days after the second AZD1222 dose. All receptors derive from an adult who received the AZD1222 COVID-19 vaccine.

The V call is TRBV6-2 or TRBV6-3, the J call TRBJ2-7; 8 nucleotides agree with TRBD2. Germline V lookup: CDR1 MNHEY, CDR2 SVGEGT. The CDR3 spans 15 residues. With V trimmed by 6 bases and J by 2 bases, 9 bases remained unmatched. The CDR3 nucleotides are TGTGCCAGCAGCCGGTGGGACGGGAGGGCCTACGAGCAGTACTTC. Translation gives CASSRWDGRAYEQYF.

The J gene is TRBJ1-2, the V gene TRBV5-1; D not certain. The V and J ends lost 4 bases and 8 bases respectively, with 12 bases between them. CDR1 is SGHRS and CDR2 is YFSETQ in the germline V gene. CDR3 length equals 12 residues. The CDR3 loop reads CASSRPGQGYTF. For the CDR3, the DNA is TGCGCCAGCAGCCGTCCGGGTCAGGGCTACACCTTC.

The chain couples TRBV2 to TRBJ1-5; D is ambiguous. V lost 8 bases to trimming and J lost 5 bases, with 13 bases between them. Germline values: CDR1 SNHLY, CDR2 FYNNEI. There are 13 residues in the CDR3. CDR3 loop: CASGSLVDQPQHF. CDR3 DNA sequence: TGTGCCAGCGGATCCCTAGTAGATCAGCCCCAGCATTTT.

The chain combines TRBV7-8 with TRBJ2-7; 9 nucleotides align to TRBD2. The CDR3 runs to 16 residues. V gave up 2 bases and J gave up 2 bases; unmatched junction bases: 7. In germline, CDR1 is SGHVS, CDR2 FQNEAQ. The CDR3 loop reads CASSLSSGTIAYEQYF. The CDR3 region has the DNA TGTGCCAGCAGCTTATCTAGCGGGACTATCGCCTACGAGCAGTACTTC.

The chain couples TRBV7-7 to TRBJ2-2, with a possible D match to TRBD1 (6 bases). CDR1 and CDR2 from the germline V gene are SSHAT and FNYEAQ (reference sequence). V lost 6 bases to trimming and J lost 1 base, with 12 bases between them. The CDR3 extends over 15 amino acids. The CDR3 loop is CASSLGTLNTGELFF. The CDR3 DNA follows: TGTGCCAGCAGTCTCGGGACACTGAACACCGGGGAGCTGTTTTTT.

The chain couples TRBV2 to TRBJ2-3; 13 bases line up with TRBD2. The CDR3 has 16 residues. V lost 5 bases and J lost 1; bases outside the gene matches: 3. Germline CDR1 and CDR2: SNHLY and FYNNEI. DNA for the CDR3: TGTGCCAGCAGTACGGGACTAGCGGGACGCACAGATACGCAGTATTTT. As protein: CASSTGLAGRTDTQYF.

The CDR3 here is CASSYSRGWNTEAFF. Written as DNA, the CDR3 is TGTGCCAGCAGTTACTCTCGGGGCTGGAACACTGAAGCTTTCTTT. The chain carries TRBV6-5 and TRBJ1-1; possible D gene TRBD1, 5 bases. Trimming took off 0 bases at V and 1 base at J, with 9 bases between the two ends. The CDR3 has 15 amino acids. The germline V gene encodes CDR1 MNHEY and CDR2 SVGAGI.

The chain couples TRBV2 to TRBJ2-2, with D unresolved. The CDR3 runs to 15 residues. V was cut by 3 bases and J by 0 bases, with 8 bases left in between. Germline CDR1 reads SNHLY; CDR2 reads FYNNEI. CDR3 residues: CASSDLAPNTGELFF. CDR3 nucleotide sequence: TGTGCCAGCAGTGACTTGGCGCCGAACACCGGGGAGCTGTTTTTT.

DNA of the CDR3: TGTGCCAGCAACCCAGCTAGCGGGAGCACAGATACGCAGTATTTT. This translates into CASNPASGSTDTQYF. The chain links TRBV28 to TRBJ2-3; TRBD2 aligns across 8 bases. V lost 7 bases and J lost 0; bases outside the gene matches: 6. This CDR3 comprises 15 residues. The germline V gene encodes CDR1 MDHEN and CDR2 SYDVKM.

The table lists this clone with a few counts. The chain joins TRBV7-3 to TRBJ2-1; D is ambiguous. Trimming left V 4 bases short and J 9 bases short, with 7 bases between. The CDR3 runs to 11 residues. The V gene's germline CDR1 is SGHTA and CDR2 FQGTGA. As DNA, the CDR3 is TGTGCCAGCAGCTCAGGTAGTGAGCAGTTCTTC. It specifies CASSSGSEQFF. The complete variable domain, with remaining parts taken from reference TRBV7-3 and TRBJ2-1, reads GAGVSQTPSNKVTEKGKYVELRCDPISGHTALYWYRQSLGQGPEFLIYFQGTGAADDSGLPNDRFFAVRPEGSVSTLKIQRTERGDSAVYLCASSSGSEQFFGPGTRLTVL.

The rearrangement links TRBV6-2 or TRBV6-3 to TRBJ1-5, with no clear D. This CDR3 has 15 residues. The V gene's germline CDR1 is MNHEY and CDR2 SVGEGT. Trimming shortened V by 0 bases and J by 4 bases, and 10 bases separated the two germline ends. The CDR3 region has the DNA TGTGCCAGCAGTTACTCGAGACATCGAAATCAGCCCCAGCATTTT. Its translation: CASSYSRHRNQPQHF.

This rearrangement joins TRBV7-9 to TRBJ2-7, with 10 bases identical to TRBD1. V shed 5 bases, J shed 5 bases, and the junction held 6 bases outside the gene matches. Germline V gene sequence: CDR1 SEHNR, CDR2 FQNEAQ (reference sequence). This CDR3 contains 14 residues. CDR3 nucleotides: TGTGCCAGCAGCGCGGGACAGGGGATCCACGAGCAGTACTTC. Amino acids: CASSAGQGIHEQYF.

The CDR3 is CASSFPKEGRQETQYF. CDR3 DNA sequence: TGTGCCAGCAGCTTCCCAAAAGAAGGGCGGCAAGAGACCCAGTACTTC. This chain joins TRBV7-8 and TRBJ2-5; D remains unclear. V was trimmed by 3 bases and J by 2 bases, leaving 16 bases between them. Germline assignment: CDR1 SGHVS and CDR2 FQNEAQ. CDR3 length: 16 residues.

This clone was found once. The rearrangement joins TRBV10-3 to TRBJ1-1; 8 bases fit TRBD1. The germline V gene encodes CDR1 ENHRY and CDR2 SYGVKD. With V trimmed by 2 bases and J by 1 base, 6 bases remained unmatched. There are 16 residues in the CDR3. CDR3 in amino acids: CAISEALGTGNTEAFF. The CDR3 nucleotides read TGTGCCATCAGTGAGGCCTTGGGGACAGGGAACACTGAAGCTTTCTTT.

The V gene is TRBV21-1, the J gene TRBJ2-3; TRBD2 is taken as the D call from the table, unchecked against the DNA. TRBV21-1 is deemed a pseudogene. CDR3 length equals 16 residues. The CDR3 DNA follows: TGTGCCAGCAGCAAACCCGGGGAGTACTTTCCAGATACGCAGTATTTT. Amino acid sequence: CASSKPGEYFPDTQYF.

The chain carries TRBV20-1 and TRBJ2-1; unclear D gene. Germline CDR1 reads DFQATT; CDR2 reads SNEGSKA (reference sequence). This CDR3 has 16 amino acids. Trimming left V 3 bases short and J 5 bases short, with 20 bases between. CDR3 DNA: TGCAGTGCTAGTGCTTACGGAACCCCCTGGAACAATGAGCAGTTCTTC. As protein: CSASAYGTPWNNEQFF.

Concerning this clone itself: Germline is not matched at one junction end, which may reflect a read error. The V gene is TRBV19, the J gene TRBJ2-7; 8 bases match TRBD1. Germline V gene sequence: CDR1 LNHDA, CDR2 SQIVND (reference sequence). This CDR3 has 12 residues. The CDR3: CASSADRDRPIF. For the CDR3, the DNA is TGTGCCAGTAGTGCGGACAGGGATCGACCTATCTTC.

This CDR3 is CASSSTTGNNSPLHF. In nucleotides, the CDR3 is TGCGCCAGCAGCTCAACGACAGGGAATAATTCACCCCTCCACTTT. This chain joins TRBV5-1 and TRBJ1-6; 7 positions agree with TRBD1. Germline trimming cut 3 bases from V and 5 bases from J; bases unmatched to any gene: 5. The CDR3 extends over 15 amino acids. Germline assignment: CDR1 SGHRS and CDR2 YFSETQ.

This clone was detected a few times. V is TRBV5-1 and J is TRBJ1-1; no definite D call. CDR1 and CDR2 from the germline V gene are SGHRS and YFSETQ. V lost 0 bases and J 4 bases, leaving 4 bases between the germline ends. The CDR3 length is 12 residues. CDR3 sequence reads: CASSLGTTEAFF. In nucleotides, the CDR3 is TGCGCCAGCAGCTTGGGCACCACTGAAGCTTTCTTT.

The chain couples TRBV5-1 to TRBJ1-1; 10 bases align to TRBD1. Germline loops: CDR1 SGHRS, CDR2 YFSETQ. V trimming: 1 base; J trimming: 6 bases; junction bases outside the gene matches: 9. The CDR3 covers 16 residues. CDR3 sequence reads: CASSLRDRGTLSEAFF. DNA for the CDR3: TGCGCCAGCAGCTTGCGGGACAGGGGAACCCTATCTGAAGCTTTCTTT.

V and J are TRBV4-1 and TRBJ2-1; 10 bases align to TRBD2. The CDR3 sequence is 16 residues long. Germline trimming cut 0 bases from V and 6 bases from J; bases unmatched to any gene: 5. Germline V CDR1 and CDR2: MGHRA, YSYEKL. CDR3 residues: CASSQDERGGFNEQFF. In DNA, the CDR3 is TGCGCCAGCAGCCAAGACGAGCGGGGGGGCTTCAATGAGCAGTTCTTC.

This chain joins TRBV11-1 and TRBJ2-1, with unresolved D. CDR3 length equals 12 residues. Germline values: CDR1 SGHAT, CDR2 FQDESV (reference sequence). Trimming cost V 1 base and J 9 bases, with 7 bases left between them. For the CDR3, the DNA is TGTGCCAGCAGCTTAGAGCCCGTTGAGCAGTTCTTC. Translated, it gives CASSLEPVEQFF. Full variable domain (outside the CDR3, taken from reference TRBV11-1 and TRBJ2-1): EAEVAQSPRYKITEKSQAVAFWCDPISGHATLYWYRQILGQGPELLVQFQDESVVDDSQLPKDRFSAERLKGVDSTLKIQPAELGDSAMYLCASSLEPVEQFFGPGTRLTVL.

This clone was detected once. The genes are TRBV6-5 and TRBJ2-5; D call uncertain. Trimming stripped 5 bases from V and 4 bases from J, with 8 bases between. This CDR3 has 12 amino acids. Germline V gene data show CDR1 as MNHEY and CDR2 as SVGAGI. CDR3 in DNA: TGTGCCAGCAGTCCAGGTATAGAGACCCAGTACTTC. This gives the protein CASSPGIETQYF.

A few counts support this clone. The rearrangement links TRBV18 to TRBJ1-5, with D tentatively TRBD1 (5 bases). Per the germline V gene, CDR1 is KGHSH and CDR2 is LQKENI. V was shortened by 0 bases and J by 0 bases, with 12 bases between the two germline ends. CDR3 length equals 17 residues. CDR3 coding DNA: TGTGCCAGCTCACCACCGTACAGGAGCTTTAGCAATCAGCCCCAGCATTTT. Amino acids: CASSPPYRSFSNQPQHF.

This clone was picked up one time. The chain carries TRBV27 and TRBJ1-5; TRBD1 might be the D (6 bases). The V gene's germline CDR1 is MNHEY and CDR2 SMNVEV (reference sequence). The CDR3 consists of 14 residues. V dropped 5 bases and J dropped 4 bases, with 12 bases sitting between them. CDR3 nucleotides: TGTGCCAGCAGTAGGACAGTCTCGAATCAGCCCCAGCATTTT. Amino acids: CASSRTVSNQPQHF.

This clone occurred a few times. The DNA of the CDR3 is TGCGCCAGCAGCTTGCAATCAGGGGATATGAACACTGAAGCTTTCTTT. Its protein is CASSLQSGDMNTEAFF. The rearrangement joins TRBV5-1 to TRBJ1-1; D perhaps matches TRBD1 (6 bases). From germline, CDR1 is SGHRS and CDR2 YFSETQ. The CDR3 length is 16 residues. V lost 1 base and J 0 bases, leaving 13 bases between the germline ends. Variable domain in full (rest from reference TRBV5-1 and TRBJ1-1): KAGVTQTPRYLIKTRGQQVTLSCSPISGHRSVSWYQQTPGQGLQFLFEYFSETQRNKGNFPGRFSGRQFSNSRSEMNVSTLELGDSALYLCASSLQSGDMNTEAFFGQGTRLTVV.

This chain uses TRBV27 with TRBJ2-7; the match to TRBD1 covers 9 bases. CDR3 length: 16 residues. The germline gives CDR1 MNHEY, CDR2 SMNVEV (reference sequence). The V gene end was trimmed by 4 bases and the J gene end by 5 bases; junction bases not matched to a gene: 12. In nucleotides, the CDR3 is TGTGCCAGCAGTTCCACAGGGGGCTATATTAGGGACGAGCAGTACTTC. It encodes CASSSTGGYIRDEQYF.

CDR3 amino acids: CASSEGLTYGNTIYF. DNA of the CDR3: TGTGCCAGCAGTGAAGGGTTAACCTATGGAAACACCATATATTTT. The chain is built from TRBV2 and TRBJ1-3; D is undetermined. The germline V and J ends were trimmed by 1 base and 3 bases, with 10 bases remaining between them. The germline gives CDR1 SNHLY, CDR2 FYNNEI. This CDR3 region has 15 residues. Together with reference TRBV2 and TRBJ1-3, the CDR3 gives the full variable domain: EPEVTQTPSHQVTQMGQEVILRCVPISNHLYFYWYRQILGQKVEFLVSFYNNEISEKSEIFDDQFSVERPDGSNFTLKIRSTKLEDSAMYFCASSEGLTYGNTIYFGEGSWLTVV.

This clone was picked up a small number of times. The chain combines TRBV7-2 with TRBJ2-1; 13 bases line up with TRBD2. Germline CDR1 and CDR2: SGHTA and FQGNSA. Losses at the gene ends were 3 bases for V and 15 bases for J; bases not matched to a gene: 14. CDR3 size: 16 residues. This CDR3 is CASSLVGTSGGALGFF. The CDR3 DNA reads as TGTGCCAGCAGCTTGGTCGGAACTAGCGGGGGGGCCTTAGGGTTCTTC. The variable domain in full, with the rest retrieved from reference TRBV7-2 and TRBJ2-1, is GAGVSQSPSNKVTEKGKDVELRCDPISGHTALYWYRQSLGQGLEFLIYFQGNSAPDKSGLPSDRFSAERTGGSVSTLTIQRTQQEDSAVYLCASSLVGTSGGALGFFGPGTRLTVL.